Below are 8 T cell receptor beta chains sequenced from a single sample in a study of cytomegalovirus exposure and HLA in healthy donors (dated by TCRdb to between 2016 and 2019). Library preparation used the immunoSEQ multiplex PCR assay. Drawn from immuneACCESS, this table holds only the in-frame rearrangements with V and J called that TCRdb kept. Clones are partly lost; checked studies trace under half to an unresolved V gene and leave the rest unexplained. The sample data list 250,000 or so clones, and roughly 89% of these were observed just once. Roughly 0.4% of the sample belongs to the ten largest clones. The sequenced sample was PBMCs. The receptors here all came from a woman aged 18-29 years in good health and CMV-seronegative.

This clone has a single count. This sequence joins TRBV4-3 and TRBJ1-4; 7 bases fit TRBD1. The CDR3 is 17 residues long. CDR1 and CDR2 from the germline V gene are LGHNA and YSLEER. Trimming removed 0 bases from V and 7 bases from J; junction bases left unmatched: 11. CDR3 sequence: CASSQDGAKGASEKLFF. In DNA form, the CDR3 reads TGCGCCAGCAGCCAAGATGGGGCTAAGGGGGCGAGTGAAAAACTGTTTTTT.

A few counts support this clone. The chain has TRBV30 and TRBJ1-6; possible D gene TRBD1, 5 bases. V lost 0 bases, J lost 8 bases, and 14 bases lay in between. From germline, CDR1 is GTSNPN and CDR2 SVGIG (reference sequence). The CDR3 length is 15 residues. The CDR3 spells CAWSVLRVIDSPLHF. The DNA for the CDR3 is TGTGCCTGGAGTGTCCTCAGGGTGATCGATTCACCCCTCCACTTT.

The rearrangement links TRBV2 to TRBJ2-4, with a weak D call TRBD2 (6 bases). The CDR3 contains 13 residues. CDR1 and CDR2 from the germline V gene are SNHLY and FYNNEI. Trimming stripped 2 bases from V and 6 bases from J, with 8 bases between. DNA of the CDR3: TGTGCCAGCAGTGAAAACGGGAGAAACATTCAGTACTTC. This gives the protein CASSENGRNIQYF.

This rearrangement joins TRBV15 to TRBJ2-5; a weak D match, TRBD1 (6 bases). The CDR3 totals 15 residues. Between the trimmed V and J ends, which lost 0 bases and 5 bases, there was a span of 13 bases. CDR1 and CDR2 from the germline V gene are LNHNV and YYDKDF (reference sequence). CDR3 region: CATSRDAQGGETQYF. The CDR3 DNA reads as TGTGCCACCAGCAGAGATGCACAGGGCGGGGAGACCCAGTACTTC.

This clone has more than one count but fewer than ten. V is TRBV19 and J is TRBJ1-2; 7 bases are shared with TRBD1. The CDR3 is 14 residues long. Germline V CDR1 and CDR2: LNHDA, SQIVND (reference sequence). The J segment lost 7 bases and the V segment lost 6 bases, leaving 11 bases of the junction unmatched. This chain's CDR3 is CASRPTGQAFGYTF. CDR3 nucleotides: TGTGCCAGTAGGCCGACAGGGCAAGCGTTTGGCTACACCTTC.

V usage is TRBV5-1 and J usage is TRBJ2-3; TRBD2 aligns across 8 bases. The germline V gene encodes CDR1 SGHRS and CDR2 YFSETQ. The CDR3 runs to 14 residues. The ends lost 4 bases at V and 4 bases at J; junction bases unmatched: 5. This chain's CDR3 is CASSDERGSDTQYF. The DNA for the CDR3 is TGCGCCAGCAGCGACGAGCGGGGGTCAGATACGCAGTATTTT.

The rearrangement joins TRBV5-4 to TRBJ2-1; tentative D call: TRBD2 (5 bases). Between the trimmed V and J ends, which lost 1 base and 8 bases, there was a span of 7 bases. The CDR3 totals 12 residues. In germline, CDR1 is SGHNT, CDR2 YYREEE (reference sequence). The CDR3 here is CASSLSGYEQFF. In DNA form, the CDR3 reads TGTGCCAGCAGCTTGTCGGGATATGAGCAGTTCTTC.

V is TRBV10-3 and J is TRBJ2-5; 8 nucleotides match TRBD2. Germline V gene data show CDR1 as ENHRY and CDR2 as SYGVKD. The V and J ends lost 10 bases and 2 bases, in that order; junction bases with no gene match: 12. The CDR3 consists of 15 residues. CDR3 sequence (DNA): TGTGCCACCAGAGACGTCACGGGGGGGCAAGAGACCCAGTACTTC. Translating gives CATRDVTGGQETQYF.